This TCR beta chain was recovered during a study of blood T cell repertoires in COVID-19. About the research overall: PBMCs, B-cell-depleted T cells, or T cells were the source of the cDNA or gDNA that made up the material.

The germline V gene encodes CDR1 LGHNA and CDR2 YNFKEQ. Deletions cut 0 bases from V and 15 bases from J, with 12 bases between. CDR3 size: 12 residues. Under the authors' procedure: Estimation of nucleated cell counts was performed using reference gene primer amplification. Clones were sequenced by immunoSEQ multiplex PCR, and TCRdb holds only the in-frame ones, with some missing. The V and J calls and clone size were taken over from that table, and D and trimming were inferred from the DNA. The sample shows around 300,000 clones, roughly 90% of them seen only once. Material for sequencing was peripheral blood. The clonotype comes from a woman in her 40s who had recovered from COVID-19. The rearrangement uses TRBV4-2 and TRBJ2-1, with D perhaps TRBD1 (5 bases). The CDR3 is CASSQDQGHRFF. The CDR3, as DNA: TGTGCCAGCAGCCAAGATCAAGGACACCGGTTCTTC.